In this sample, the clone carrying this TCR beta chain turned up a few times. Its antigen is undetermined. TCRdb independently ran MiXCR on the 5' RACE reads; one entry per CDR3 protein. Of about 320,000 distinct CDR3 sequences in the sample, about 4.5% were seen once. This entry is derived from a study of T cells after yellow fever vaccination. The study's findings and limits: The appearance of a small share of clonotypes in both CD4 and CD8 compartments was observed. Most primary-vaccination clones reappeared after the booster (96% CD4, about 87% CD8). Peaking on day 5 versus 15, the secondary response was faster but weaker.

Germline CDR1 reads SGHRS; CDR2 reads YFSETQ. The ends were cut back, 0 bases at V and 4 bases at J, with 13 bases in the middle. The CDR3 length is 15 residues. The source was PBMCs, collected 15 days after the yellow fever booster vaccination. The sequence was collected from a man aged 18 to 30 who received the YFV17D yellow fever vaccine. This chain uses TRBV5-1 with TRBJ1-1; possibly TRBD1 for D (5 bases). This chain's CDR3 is CASSLVAGGATEAFF. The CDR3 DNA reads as TGCGCCAGCAGCTTGGTGGCGGGAGGGGCCACTGAAGCTTTCTTT.